This TCR beta chain stems from a study of blood T cells in healthy people across ages. Points from the study as a whole: Diversity estimated from one million T cells was considered an underestimate.

This clonotype occurred a few times. Its antigen remains unknown. No DNA is shown, since the ends of the CDR3 on it are uncertain; the CDR3 is the one TCRdb lists. Donors were healthy Caucasian individuals from Russia aged about 6 to 100. The second PCR ran roughly 6 to 11 cycles with a sample-barcoded 5' primer and J-beta primers. TCRdb reprocessed the 5' RACE reads via MiXCR and lists one record per CDR3 protein. The sample holds over a million distinct CDR3 sequences; 20% to 25% are singletons and the top ten take approximately 0.7%. CDR1 and CDR2 from the germline V gene are MDHEN and SYDVKM. Termini included, the CDR3 measures 13 amino acids. In addition, the sample was reused for a study of T cells of mothers and their children. As that study records: Related pairs of mothers and children showed slightly higher, non-significant overlap versus unrelated pairs.

This chain joins TRBV28 and TRBJ2-7; TRBD1, as called in the table, went unchecked against the DNA. What was sequenced was blood. The TCR originated in a girl aged 2-9 years in good health. CDR3 protein: CASSSSTGHEQYF.